This is a list of T cell receptor beta chains from one sample in a study of blood T cell repertoires in COVID-19. TCRdb keeps only in-frame clones here, not all; method: immunoSEQ multiplex PCR. The repertoire holds around 230,000 clones, with more than 85% as singletons. Source material: peripheral blood. The receptors were sampled from a middle-aged man with acute or convalescent COVID-19. Both conserved end residues are part of each CDR3.

cdr3_length	v_call	cdr3_aa
13	TRBV29-1	CSVGSQGAREQYF
14	TRBV19	CASSMNGLSYEQYF
14	TRBV10-3	CAISGTGQGEKLFF
15	TRBV3-1/TRBV3-2	CASSQRQGAGETQYF
14	TRBV27	CASSVGTSPDTQYF
15	TRBV6-4	CASSDHTGLDEKLFF
16	TRBV9	CASSVGAPLNTGELFF
13	TRBV4-3	CASSQGAGYGYTF
14	TRBV19	CASKETGVTGELFF
13	TRBV5-8	CASSPTGRQLQHF
14	TRBV27	CASSLQGTNQPQHF
15	TRBV7-6	CASSLEAGSLYEQYF
15	TRBV11-2	CASSFVGGAEETQYF
16	TRBV14	CASSPGQGADSYEQYF
18	TRBV7-2	CASSSPGHGFASNQPQHF
12	TRBV29-1	CSASTGDYGYTF
13	TRBV5-8	CASSLRGNTEAFF
16	TRBV5-5	CASSSKGPPGGQPQHF
16	TRBV19	CASRLPGQGANYGYTF
14	TRBV20-1	CSAIDRGFGGEQYF
12	TRBV13	CASSSQGGWQFF
15	TRBV4-2	CASSGREVPLDEQFF
16	TRBV5-4	CASSSYQAGGQETQYF
13	TRBV5-1	CASSYRVNTEAFF
15	TRBV5-1	CASKGGTGEYNEQFF
14	TRBV5-5	CASSLGRLGDTQYF
14	TRBV14	CASSSTGKAYEQYF
22	TRBV18	CASSPQGPRLAGGPSSYNEQFF
17	TRBV5-4	CASSLIGLAGIQETQYF
14	TRBV19	CASSPHGGFESQHF
13	TRBV19	CASSRTGTYEQYF
14	TRBV4-1	CASSPGLGKDTQYF
16	TRBV6-5	CASSNSGGGFSGELFF
14	TRBV25-1	CASSAGAGQETQYF
15	TRBV4-1	CASSPGLASYNEQFF
15	TRBV29-1	CSVVPDRSDATEAFF
16	TRBV4-2	CASSQWTSGILGEQFF
16	TRBV5-1	CASSLDVTKGNYGYTF
16	TRBV5-1	CASSLTGGSADTEAFF
13	TRBV3-1/TRBV3-2	CASSQTGGTPLHF
15	TRBV7-9	CASRRGGSSYNEQFF
13	TRBV11-1	CASSFWRGNEQFF
17	TRBV15	CATRPLVDSSGANVLTF
13	TRBV5-1	CASRDREDQPQHF
15	TRBV19	CASSVILVRNTEAFF
16	TRBV9	CASSVEVADRTDTQYF
14	TRBV19	CASGTEGSYNEQFF
13	TRBV4-1	CASSQRQDYEQYF
15	TRBV6-2/TRBV6-3	CASSYSAQGADTQYF
12	TRBV28	CASRGASGELFF
10	TRBV20-1	CSAAVHGYTF
13	TRBV5-1	CASRGQGLGEQYF